The sequence of this T cell receptor (beta chain) was determined in a study of technical replicates of blood from a few donors. This table comes from immunoSEQ multiplex PCR, and its TCRdb copy is limited to in-frame clones, with some not included. The sample records about 48,000 clones, 92% being singletons. CDR1 SNHLY and CDR2 FYNNEI come from the germline V gene. The CDR3 sequence is 14 residues long. J was trimmed by 4 bases and V by 5 bases; bases with no gene match: 3. Sequencing was performed on PBMCs. This clonotype was obtained from a human donor in good health. Some clones in this sample may be carry-over from other donors' samples. The chain has TRBV2 and TRBJ2-5, with TRBD2 identical over 11 bases. CDR3 bases: TGTGCCAGCAGTAACCTAGCGGGAGGAGAGACCCAGTACTTC. Translating gives CASSNLAGGETQYF. The full variable domain, with the rest looked up from reference TRBV2 and TRBJ2-5, is EPEVTQTPSHQVTQMGQEVILRCVPISNHLYFYWYRQILGQKVEFLVSFYNNEISEKSEIFDDQFSVERPDGSNFTLKIRSTKLEDSAMYFCASSNLAGGETQYFGPGTRLLVL.